Below, 14 T cell receptor beta chains from the same sample are listed, as sequenced in a study of identical twins. TCRdb ran MiXCR on the 5' RACE reads and lists one entry per CDR3 protein. This table has 700,000 or so distinct CDR3 sequences, roughly 20% appearing once. The data were also submitted as part of a second study, on T cells expressing NK-cell markers.

The source material was PBMCs. The source is a woman under 30 in good health.

V and J are TRBV6-1 and TRBJ2-7; weak D call: TRBD1 (6 bases). The germline gives CDR1 MNHNS, CDR2 SASEGT. The CDR3 sequence is 13 residues long. Trimming pared 5 bases from V and 6 bases from J, leaving 14 bases between. The CDR3 DNA follows: TGTGCCAGCAGTCGAGCGGAAGGGGGCGAGCAGTACTTC. Its translation: CASSRAEGGEQYF.

This clonotype was seen once. The chain recombines TRBV6-5 with TRBJ2-7; a weak D match, TRBD1 (5 bases). V shed 2 bases and J shed 3 bases, with 14 bases lying between them. Germline-derived CDR1 and CDR2 are MNHEY and SVGAGI. The CDR3 contains 15 residues. CDR3 in amino acids: CASSYVRTSHYEQYF. The CDR3 region has the DNA TGTGCCAGCAGTTACGTTAGGACATCTCACTACGAGCAGTACTTC.

The V gene is TRBV12-3 or TRBV12-4, the J gene TRBJ2-7; 7 bases are shared with TRBD2. The CDR3 length is 14 residues. The V gene end was trimmed by 4 bases and the J gene end by 2 bases; junction bases not matched to a gene: 5. CDR3 nucleotide sequence: TGTGCCAGCAGTTCTTTGAGCGGGGCCTACGAGCAGTACTTC. Translating gives CASSSLSGAYEQYF.

The chain combines TRBV6-2 or TRBV6-3 with TRBJ1-1; D is unresolved. Trimming removed 8 bases from V and 2 bases from J, with 6 bases in between. This CDR3 spans 11 amino acids. Per germline, CDR1 MNHEY and CDR2 SVGEGT. This CDR3 is CASFKNTEAFF. The CDR3 bases are TGTGCCAGCTTTAAAAACACTGAAGCTTTCTTT.

The gene calls are TRBV6-5 and TRBJ2-7, with TRBD1 as a possible D gene (5 bases). The V end was cut by 2 bases, the J end by 0 bases, with 11 bases between. This CDR3 is 15 amino acids long. Germline V gives CDR1 MNHEY, CDR2 SVGAGI. This CDR3 reads CASSYRGRSSYEQYF. In DNA form, the CDR3 reads TGTGCCAGCAGTTACAGGGGCAGGAGCTCCTACGAGCAGTACTTC.

The chain employs TRBV9 and TRBJ2-7; the match to TRBD1 covers 7 bases. The CDR3 runs 13 residues. With 3 bases clipped from V and 9 bases from J, the junction kept 9 bases outside the gene matches. Germline assignment: CDR1 SGDLS and CDR2 YYNGEE. CDR3 DNA: TGTGCCAGCAGCGCGGGACAGCCCAGCGGGCAGTACTTC. Its translation: CASSAGQPSGQYF.

This clonotype was counted between two and nine times. The rearrangement links TRBV12-3 or TRBV12-4 to TRBJ1-2; D gene unclear. The CDR3 extends over 12 amino acids. The ends were cut back, 3 bases at V and 8 bases at J, with 10 bases in the middle. Here the CDR3 reads CASSFWEGGYTF. The CDR3 region has the DNA TGTGCCAGCAGTTTTTGGGAGGGCGGCTACACCTTC.

A few counts support this clonotype. V usage is TRBV5-6 and J usage is TRBJ2-3; 7 bases are shared with TRBD1. V lost 4 bases, J lost 4 bases, and 6 bases stayed unmatched. CDR3 length: 14 amino acids. Per germline, CDR1 SGHDT and CDR2 YYEEEE. CDR3 sequence reads: CASSDGTESDTQYF. CDR3 in DNA: TGTGCCAGCAGCGACGGGACAGAATCAGATACGCAGTATTTT. Based on the CDR3 plus reference TRBV5-6 and TRBJ2-3, the full variable domain is DAGVTQSPTHLIKTRGQQVTLRCSPKSGHDTVSWYQQALGQGPQFIFQYYEEEERQRGNFPDRFSGHQFPNYSSELNVNALLLGDSALYLCASSDGTESDTQYFGPGTRLTVL.

This chain joins TRBV6-1 and TRBJ2-7; D possibly corresponds to TRBD1 (5 bases). Trimming left V 0 bases short and J 3 bases short, with 12 bases between. CDR1 MNHNS and CDR2 SASEGT come from the germline V gene. The CDR3 loop spans 15 amino acids. DNA of the CDR3: TGTGCCAGCAGTGAAGCAAGGGGCTGGATCTACGAGCAGTACTTC. This gives the protein CASSEARGWIYEQYF.

This clonotype has more than one count but fewer than ten. The chain couples TRBV20-1 to TRBJ2-3, with 8 nucleotides matching TRBD2. Germline V CDR1 and CDR2: DFQATT, SNEGSKA (reference sequence). V gave up 3 bases and J gave up 0 bases; unmatched junction bases: 17. This CDR3 comprises 19 residues. The CDR3, as DNA: TGCAGTGCTAGGACCGTGGCACTAGCGGCATTCTCTAGCACAGATACGCAGTATTTT. Its translation is CSARTVALAAFSSTDTQYF.

This clonotype was recorded at least ten times. This chain connects TRBV20-1 to TRBJ1-1, with a tentative D call TRBD1 (5 bases). The CDR3 length is 12 residues. Germline CDR1 DFQATT, CDR2 SNEGSKA (reference sequence). Here the CDR3 reads CSGFGGRSEAFF. The CDR3 bases are TGCAGCGGCTTCGGGGGGAGAAGTGAAGCTTTCTTT.

Only a few counts were recorded for this clonotype. The chain employs TRBV12-3 or TRBV12-4 and TRBJ2-3; D is possibly TRBD1 (5 bases). The CDR3 extends over 14 amino acids. V gave up 5 bases and J gave up 6 bases, with 15 bases separating them. CDR3: CASSPQPQGDTQYF. DNA for the CDR3: TGTGCCAGCAGTCCCCAACCTCAGGGCGATACGCAGTATTTT.

This clonotype was recorded many times. This chain connects TRBV6-5 to TRBJ1-3; 8 positions agree with TRBD1. CDR3 length: 14 residues. V dropped 4 bases and J dropped 2; count of bases not matched to a gene: 1. Looked up from germline, CDR1 is MNHEY and CDR2 is SVGAGI. The CDR3, as DNA: TGTGCCAGCAGTTTCAGGGGGCCTGGAAACACCATATATTTT. As protein: CASSFRGPGNTIYF.

The CDR3: CSVVSGTDNYEQYF. As DNA, the CDR3 is TGCAGCGTTGTTTCGGGGACAGATAACTACGAGCAGTACTTC. V and J are TRBV29-1 and TRBJ2-7; TRBD1 matches 7 bases. V trimming: 4 bases; J trimming: 3 bases; junction bases outside the gene matches: 9. This CDR3 spans 14 amino acids. From germline, CDR1 is SQVTM and CDR2 ANQGSEA.